This entry describes one TCR beta chain. No antigen is known for it. This specimen belongs to a study of blood T cells in healthy people across ages. The CDR3 has 13 amino acids. A J-beta primer mix and a sample-barcoded 5' primer were used in a second PCR of roughly 6 to 11 cycles. Via MiXCR, TCRdb re-called the 5' RACE reads, giving one row per CDR3 protein. Altogether over 1,500,000 distinct CDR3 sequences are present, 39% being singletons, with the ten largest covering 23%. Study-wide findings and caveats: Without sorted subsets, naive and antigen-experienced compartments could not be conclusively compared.

The source is a human donor in good health. J is TRBJ1-2 and V is TRBV21-1. TRBV21-1 is recorded as a pseudogene. The sample comprised blood. In DNA form, the CDR3 reads TGTGCCAGGGTTGGATCGGTGTTACGCGGCTACACCTTC. Its protein is CARVGSVLRGYTF.